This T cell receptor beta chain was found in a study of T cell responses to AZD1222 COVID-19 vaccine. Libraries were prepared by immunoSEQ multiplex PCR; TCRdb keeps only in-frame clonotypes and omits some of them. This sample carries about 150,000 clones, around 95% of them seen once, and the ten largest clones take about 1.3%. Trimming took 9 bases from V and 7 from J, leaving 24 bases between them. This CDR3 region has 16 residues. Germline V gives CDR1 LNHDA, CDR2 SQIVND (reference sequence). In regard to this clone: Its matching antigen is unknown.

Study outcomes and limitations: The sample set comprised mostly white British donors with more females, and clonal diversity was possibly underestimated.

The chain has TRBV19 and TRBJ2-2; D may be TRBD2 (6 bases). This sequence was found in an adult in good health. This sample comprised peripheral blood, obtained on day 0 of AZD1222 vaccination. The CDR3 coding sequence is TGTGCCAGCTACGGATTGGAGGGGCCACAAGGCGGGGAGCTGTTTTTT. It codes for CASYGLEGPQGGELFF.